This is a list of T cell receptor beta chains from one sample in a study of early stage breast cancer tumors. Produced via immunoSEQ multiplex PCR; TCRdb's table is partial and in-frame only. The sample lists more than 7,500 clones, 71% occurring once. The sequenced sample was normal breast tissue next to the tumor. The source is a person in their sixties with breast cancer. Each CDR3 is given with its conserved first and last residue. A D gene is named only where the DNA matches it firmly. Clone sizes are given selectively: once, few, many, or a class where the clone is expanded.

TRBV18	TRBJ2-7	TRBD2	-	TGTGCCAGCTCACCACTCGGGAGGGCCGAAGAGCAGTACTTC	CASSPLGRAEEQYF
TRBV7-6	TRBJ2-6	-	-	TGTGCCAGCACCTATTACCCGCGCTCTGGGGCCAACGTCCTGACTTTC	CASTYYPRSGANVLTF
TRBV15	TRBJ1-4	TRBD1	-	TGTGCCACCAGCAGAGGGGATAACAGGGGAGTGTTTTTT	CATSRGDNRGVFF
TRBV7-2	TRBJ2-7	TRBD1	-	TGTGCCAGCAGCTCCGCGGCCGGGACAGGGACCTACGAGCAGTACTTC	CASSSAAGTGTYEQYF
TRBV28	TRBJ2-5	-	-	TGTGCCAGCAGTTTGGGACTGCAAGAGACCCAGTACTTC	CASSLGLQETQYF
TRBV7-2	TRBJ2-5	TRBD2	medium-sized	TGTGCCAGCAGCGGCGGAGCGGGGGAGACCCAGTACTTC	CASSGGAGETQYF
TRBV9	TRBJ2-6	TRBD1	-	TGTGCCAGCAGCGTAGTAGGGACAGCCTCTGGGGCCAACGTCCTGACTTTC	CASSVVGTASGANVLTF
TRBV5-1	TRBJ2-7	-	-	TGCGCCAGCAGGGTAGGGGGCTCCTACGAGCAGTACTTC	CASRVGGSYEQYF
TRBV28	TRBJ1-2	-	few	TGTGCCAGCAGTTTATCCGTACTCATAGACAGCGGCTACACCTTC	CASSLSVLIDSGYTF
TRBV6-5	TRBJ1-1	-	-	TGTGCCAGCAGTTCGCGACAAGAGAACACTGAAGCTTTCTTT	CASSSRQENTEAFF
TRBV5-6	TRBJ2-7	TRBD1	-	TGTGCCAGCAGTTCTTGGGGACAGGGGATTTACGAGCAGTACTTC	CASSSWGQGIYEQYF
TRBV4-3	TRBJ2-2	TRBD2	-	TGCGCCAGCAGCCCCGGGACTACCTACACCGGGGAGCTGTTTTTT	CASSPGTTYTGELFF
TRBV2	TRBJ2-1	-	few	TGTGCCAGCAGTCAGGGGACCTACAATGAGCAGTTCTTC	CASSQGTYNEQFF
TRBV7-2	TRBJ2-3	TRBD1	-	TGTGCCAGCAGCTTATATGAGACAGGGGGCGTCACAGATACGCAGTATTTT	CASSLYETGGVTDTQYF
TRBV5-6	TRBJ1-1	-	-	TGTGCCAGCAGCCCCAGAGTAACCCCCCGGAGGGCTGAAGCTTTCTTT	CASSPRVTPRRAEAFF
TRBV19	TRBJ1-2	TRBD1	-	TGTGCCAGTAACGACAGGGGAAACTATGGCTACACCTTC	CASNDRGNYGYTF
TRBV7-2	TRBJ1-2	TRBD1	once	TGTGCCAGCAGCGGCGGGACAGGGTCACACTATGGCTACACCTTC	CASSGGTGSHYGYTF
TRBV6-5	TRBJ1-1	-	-	TGTGCCAGCAACGAAGACAGCCGACACACTGAAGCTTTCTTT	CASNEDSRHTEAFF
TRBV10-3	TRBJ2-2	TRBD1	-	TGTGCCATCAGTGGGGGACAGGGTGGCGCCGGGGAGCTGTTTTTT	CAISGGQGGAGELFF
TRBV19	TRBJ1-3	-	-	TGTGCCAGTAGTATCGATCGTCCAGGGACTGGAAACACCATATATTTT	CASSIDRPGTGNTIYF
TRBV7-6	TRBJ2-5	-	-	TGTGCCAGCAGCTCCCTGCCGACAGGCCAAGAGACCCAGTACTTC	CASSSLPTGQETQYF
TRBV30	TRBJ2-5	-	once	TGTGCCTGGGACGATAGCGTCCAAGAGACCCAGTACTTC	CAWDDSVQETQYF
TRBV7-9	TRBJ2-7	-	-	TGTGCCAGCAGGCCGGACTTGGAATTCTACGAGCAGTACTTC	CASRPDLEFYEQYF
TRBV5-1	TRBJ2-2	-	large	TGCGCCAGCAGCTTGGGAGGTGCCGGGGAGCTGTTTTTT	CASSLGGAGELFF
TRBV30	TRBJ1-1	TRBD1	-	TGTGCCTGGAGCATCACGGGACAGATAACTTTCTTT	CAWSITGQITFF
TRBV18	TRBJ1-5	-	-	TGTGCCAGCTCTCCGAGGGGCCCGGGAGGCAATCAGCCCCAGCATTTT	CASSPRGPGGNQPQHF
TRBV28	TRBJ1-4	-	-	TGTGCCAGCACCCTGGCGGGGTACAATAATGAAAAACTGTTTTTT	CASTLAGYNNEKLFF
TRBV20-1	TRBJ2-7	TRBD1	-	TGCAGTGCCCCGGACAGGGACGAGCAGTACTTC	CSAPDRDEQYF
TRBV5-6	TRBJ2-7	-	-	TGTGCCAGCAGCTTGGAGCAGGGGTGGGACGAGCAGTACTTC	CASSLEQGWDEQYF
TRBV9	TRBJ1-2	-	-	TGTGCCAGCAGCGTAGGGGGCGGAATGATCTATGGCTACACCTTC	CASSVGGGMIYGYTF
TRBV6-5	TRBJ2-7	TRBD1	few	TGTGCCAGCAGTTACTCGAGGTCAGGGGGTAGGTACGAGCAGTACTTC	CASSYSRSGGRYEQYF
TRBV30	TRBJ2-5	-	-	TGTGCCTGGAGGGCGGGACTGGCTTCGCAAGAGACCCAGTACTTC	CAWRAGLASQETQYF